The 8 T cell receptor beta chains below come from one sample, sequenced in a study of CD8 T cells in ankylosing spondylitis. In TCRdb, the 5' RACE reads were re-called with MiXCR into one record per CDR3 protein. The sample has 200,000 to 250,000 distinct CDR3 sequences; roughly 24% are singletons. Specimen: blood, either unsorted or a sorted T cell fraction (not recorded which). The receptors here all came from a male donor with ankylosing spondylitis or in good health (not recorded which).

This chain connects TRBV18 to TRBJ1-5, with TRBD1 as a possible D gene (6 bases). The length of the CDR3 is 15 residues. Germline CDR1 KGHSH, CDR2 LQKENI. Deletions cut 3 bases from V and 3 bases from J, with 12 bases between. The DNA of the CDR3 is TGTGCCAGCTCACCGGGGCAGGGGTCCAATCAGCCCCAGCATTTT. Its translation: CASSPGQGSNQPQHF.

This clonotype was recorded many times. The J gene is TRBJ2-1, the V gene TRBV6-5; tentatively, D is TRBD1 (6 bases). The germline V gene encodes CDR1 MNHEY and CDR2 SVGAGI. The CDR3 extends over 15 amino acids. V was trimmed by 2 bases and J by 4 bases, leaving 12 bases between them. CDR3: CASSYEDSAYNEQFF. CDR3 sequence (DNA): TGTGCCAGCAGTTACGAGGACAGTGCTTACAATGAGCAGTTCTTC.

The gene calls are TRBV6-1 and TRBJ2-7, with 7 positions matching TRBD1. The V and J ends lost 7 bases and 5 bases, in that order; junction bases with no gene match: 8. From germline, CDR1 is MNHNS and CDR2 SASEGT. This CDR3 contains 13 residues. CDR3 region: CASTPPGTDEQYF. For the CDR3, the DNA is TGTGCCAGCACCCCTCCCGGGACAGACGAGCAGTACTTC.

At least ten counts were recorded for this clonotype. This chain connects TRBV12-3 or TRBV12-4 to TRBJ1-5, with a tentative D call TRBD1 (5 bases). Trimming stripped 6 bases from V and 9 bases from J, with 18 bases between. This CDR3 is built from 14 residues. The CDR3 loop reads CASSQEGDLGPQHF. DNA for the CDR3: TGTGCCAGCAGCCAAGAAGGGGATTTAGGGCCCCAGCATTTT.

This clonotype has more than one count but fewer than ten. CDR3 loop: CAISARDEQFF. The DNA for the CDR3 is TGTGCCATCAGTGCACGAGATGAGCAGTTCTTC. V usage is TRBV10-3 and J usage is TRBJ2-1; D unclear. The CDR3 is 11 residues long. The V end was cut by 4 bases, the J end by 8 bases, with 6 bases between. Germline-derived CDR1 and CDR2 are ENHRY and SYGVKD.

The table lists this clonotype with a few counts. The chain recombines TRBV5-6 with TRBJ1-1, with 8 bases that match TRBD1. Germline CDR1 reads SGHDT; CDR2 reads YYEEEE. The V and J ends lost 4 bases and 3 bases, in that order; junction bases with no gene match: 8. The length of the CDR3 is 15 residues. Here the CDR3 reads CASSPGQGRHTEAFF. The CDR3 region has the DNA TGTGCCAGCAGCCCTGGACAGGGCCGACACACTGAAGCTTTCTTT.

This clonotype was seen repeatedly, ten times or more. This rearrangement joins TRBV7-9 to TRBJ2-7, with TRBD2 matching 7 bases. V shed 6 bases and J 2 bases; nucleotides not matched to a gene: 10. Germline values: CDR1 SEHNR, CDR2 FQNEAQ (reference sequence). The CDR3 has 15 residues. The CDR3 region has the DNA TGTGCCAGCAGACAAACCGGGACTACGACCTACGAGCAGTACTTC. Amino acids: CASRQTGTTTYEQYF. Full variable domain (remainder filled in from reference TRBV7-9 and TRBJ2-7): DTGVSQNPRHKITKRGQNVTFRCDPISEHNRLYWYRQTLGQGPEFLTYFQNEAQLEKSRLLSDRFSAERPKGSFSTLEIQRTEQGDSAMYLCASRQTGTTTYEQYFGPGTRLTVT.

In its sample, this clonotype was seen many times. CDR3 sequence (DNA): TGTGCCAGCAGCCCGGACAGGGGAAAACACAATGAGCAGTTCTTC. It specifies CASSPDRGKHNEQFF. The chain uses TRBV14 and TRBJ2-1; 9 nucleotides agree with TRBD1. Trimming cost V 4 bases and J 5 bases; bases outside gene matches: 6. The CDR3 runs to 15 residues. Germline assignment: CDR1 SGHDN and CDR2 FVKESK.